This T cell receptor beta chain was observed in a study of shared clonotypes between healthy human individuals. Study-wide background: The composition of the donors was a couple of women and a few men aged 18 to 49.

The CDR3 length is 18 residues. V shed 2 bases, J shed 4 bases, and the junction held 8 bases outside the gene matches. Germline values: CDR1 MNHEY, CDR2 SMNVEV (reference sequence). Repertoires were generated with immunoSEQ multiplex PCR, while TCRdb's copy carries only in-frame clones and drops some. Of some 1.4 million clones listed, roughly 96% are singletons. This chain joins TRBV27 and TRBJ2-2; 12 positions agree with TRBD2. Sequences were obtained from naive CD4+ T cells sorted from blood. Regarding subset: CD45RA+ positively selected. The receptor's source is a man aged 25 to 45 in good health. CDR3 sequence: CASSLRLAGGPSTGELFF. Here the CDR3 DNA reads TGTGCCAGCAGTTTACGGCTAGCGGGAGGGCCTAGCACCGGGGAGCTGTTTTTT.